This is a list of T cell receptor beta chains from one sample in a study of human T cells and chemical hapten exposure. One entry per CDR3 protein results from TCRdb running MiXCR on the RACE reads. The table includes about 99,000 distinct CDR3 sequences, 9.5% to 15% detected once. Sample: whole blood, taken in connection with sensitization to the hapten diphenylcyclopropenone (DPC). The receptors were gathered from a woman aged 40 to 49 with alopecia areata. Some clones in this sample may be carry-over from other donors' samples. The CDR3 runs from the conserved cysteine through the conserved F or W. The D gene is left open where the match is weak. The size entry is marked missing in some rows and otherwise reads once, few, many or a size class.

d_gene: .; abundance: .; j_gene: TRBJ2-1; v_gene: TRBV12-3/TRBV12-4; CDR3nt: TGTGCCAGCAGTTTTCTAACGGGCTCCTACAATGAGCAGTTCTTC; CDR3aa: CASSFLTGSYNEQFF
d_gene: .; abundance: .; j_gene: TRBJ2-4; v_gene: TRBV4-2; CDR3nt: TGTGCCAGCAGCCAAGGGCCGCCAGGGCCCAAAAACATTCAGTACTTC; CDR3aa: CASSQGPPGPKNIQYF
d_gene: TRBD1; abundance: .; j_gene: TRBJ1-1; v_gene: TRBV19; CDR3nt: TGTGCCAGTAGATGGGACAGGGGCAATACTGAAGCTTTCTTT; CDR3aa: CASRWDRGNTEAFF
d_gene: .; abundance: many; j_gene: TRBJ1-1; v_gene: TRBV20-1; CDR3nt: TGCAGTGCGGGTAGGGGAAACACTGAAGCTTTCTTT; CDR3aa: CSAGRGNTEAFF
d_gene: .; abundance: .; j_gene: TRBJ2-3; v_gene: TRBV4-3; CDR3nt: TGCGCCAGCAGCCAAGAGTGGGTAGCCGTTACTAGCACAGATACGCAGTATTTT; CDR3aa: CASSQEWVAVTSTDTQYF
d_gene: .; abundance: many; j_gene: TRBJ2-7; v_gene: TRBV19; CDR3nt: TGTGCCAGTAGTATGGCCCTAACCTACGAGCAGTACTTC; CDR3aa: CASSMALTYEQYF
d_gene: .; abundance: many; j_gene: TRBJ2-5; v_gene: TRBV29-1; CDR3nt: TGCAGCGTTCGCCCCGGGAGTGGGGAGACCCAGTACTTC; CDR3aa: CSVRPGSGETQYF
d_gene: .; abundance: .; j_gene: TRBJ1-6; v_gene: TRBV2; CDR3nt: TGTGCCAGCAGTGGCAAAGCTTATAATTCATCCCTCCACTTT; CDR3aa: CASSGKAYNSSLHF
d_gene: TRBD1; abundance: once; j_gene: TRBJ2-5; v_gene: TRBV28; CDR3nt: TGTGCCAGCAGAGATACAGGGGTCCAAGAGACCCAGTACTTC; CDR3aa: CASRDTGVQETQYF
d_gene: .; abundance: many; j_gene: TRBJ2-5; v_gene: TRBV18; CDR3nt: TGTGCCAGCTCACCCCCCTCTAGCAGGGAGACCCAGTACTTC; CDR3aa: CASSPPSSRETQYF
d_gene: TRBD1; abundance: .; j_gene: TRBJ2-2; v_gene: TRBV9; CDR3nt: TGTGCCAGCAGCCAGACAGGGAACAGGAACACCGGGGAGCTGTTTTTT; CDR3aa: CASSQTGNRNTGELFF
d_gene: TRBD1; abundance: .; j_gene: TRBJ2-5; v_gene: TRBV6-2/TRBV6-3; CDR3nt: TGTGCCAGCAGTCACCGGGACAGGCTGCAAGAGACCCAGTACTTC; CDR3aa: CASSHRDRLQETQYF
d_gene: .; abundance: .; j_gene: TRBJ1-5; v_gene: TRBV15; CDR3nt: TGTGCCACCAGCAGGGACGGAGGAACTCAGCCCCAGCATTTT; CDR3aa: CATSRDGGTQPQHF
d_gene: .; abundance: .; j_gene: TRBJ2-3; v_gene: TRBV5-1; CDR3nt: TGCGCCAGCAGCTTGAGCGCGACAGGACCAGATACGCAGTATTTT; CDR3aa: CASSLSATGPDTQYF
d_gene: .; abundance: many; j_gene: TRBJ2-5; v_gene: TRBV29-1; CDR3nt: TGCAGCGTTACGAGACAGACCTACCAAGAGACCCAGTACTTC; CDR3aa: CSVTRQTYQETQYF
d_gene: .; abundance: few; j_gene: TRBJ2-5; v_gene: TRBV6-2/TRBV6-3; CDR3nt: TGTGCCAGCAGTTACTCGAGAGCCACCACGGAGACCCAGTACTTC; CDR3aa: CASSYSRATTETQYF
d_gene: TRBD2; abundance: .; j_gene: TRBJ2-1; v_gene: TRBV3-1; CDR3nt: TGTGCCAGCAGCCGAAGGACTAGCGGGAGTGACAATGAGCAGTTCTTC; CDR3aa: CASSRRTSGSDNEQFF
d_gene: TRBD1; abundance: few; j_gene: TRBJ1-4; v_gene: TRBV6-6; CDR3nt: TGTGCCAGCAGTCAATGGACAGGGGCCAGAGGGGAAAAACTGTTTTTT; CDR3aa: CASSQWTGARGEKLFF
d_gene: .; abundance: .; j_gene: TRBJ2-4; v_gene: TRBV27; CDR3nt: TGTGCCAGCATCCCCAGCCCCCACTTC; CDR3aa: CASIPSPHF
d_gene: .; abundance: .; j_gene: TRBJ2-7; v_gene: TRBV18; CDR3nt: TGTGCCAGCTCACCGCCGAGCAGGGCTTCGGGGGAGCAGTACTTC; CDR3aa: CASSPPSRASGEQYF
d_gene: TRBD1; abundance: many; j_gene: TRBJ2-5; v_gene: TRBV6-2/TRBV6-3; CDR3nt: TGTGCCAGCACCTCCGTACTGACAGGGAAAGGTGGAAAGACCCAGTACTTC; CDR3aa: CASTSVLTGKGGKTQYF
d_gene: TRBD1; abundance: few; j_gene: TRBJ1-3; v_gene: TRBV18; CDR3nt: TGTGCCAGCGCCGGACAGGGAAAAGGCGGAAACACCATATATTTT; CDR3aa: CASAGQGKGGNTIYF
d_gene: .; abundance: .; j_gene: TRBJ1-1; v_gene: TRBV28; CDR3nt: TGTGCCAGCAGTTTAGAAGGGGAATTCACTGAAGCTTTCTTT; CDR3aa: CASSLEGEFTEAFF
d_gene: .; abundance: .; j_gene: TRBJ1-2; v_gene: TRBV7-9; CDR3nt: TGTGCCAGCAGCTTAGGTCGAGGGGTTTATGGCTACACCTTC; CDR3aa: CASSLGRGVYGYTF
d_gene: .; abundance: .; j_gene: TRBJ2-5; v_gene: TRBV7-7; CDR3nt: TGTGCTAGCAGCTTAGTCTCACTACAAGAGACCCAGTACTTC; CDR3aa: CASSLVSLQETQYF
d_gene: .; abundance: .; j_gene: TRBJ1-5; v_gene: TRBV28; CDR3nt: TGTGCCAGCAGGAGAACTCAGGGTGATCAGCCCCAGCATTTT; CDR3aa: CASRRTQGDQPQHF
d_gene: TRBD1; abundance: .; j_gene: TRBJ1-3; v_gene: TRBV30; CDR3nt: TGTGCCTGGGACGGGACAGGGGGCGCTTCTGGAAACACCATATATTTT; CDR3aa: CAWDGTGGASGNTIYF
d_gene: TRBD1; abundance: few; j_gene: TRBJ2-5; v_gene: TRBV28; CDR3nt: TGTGCCAGCAGGGGCTCCGGGACAGGGGAGACCCAGTACTTC; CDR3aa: CASRGSGTGETQYF
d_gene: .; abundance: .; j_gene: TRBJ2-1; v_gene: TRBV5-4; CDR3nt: TGTGCCAGCAGCTTAGAGTGGGGGAGCGATGAGCAGTTCTTC; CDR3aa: CASSLEWGSDEQFF
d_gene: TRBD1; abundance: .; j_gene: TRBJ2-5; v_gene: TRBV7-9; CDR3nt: TGTGCCAGCAGCTTCAGGGGGCTCGAAGAGACCCAGTACTTC; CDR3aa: CASSFRGLEETQYF
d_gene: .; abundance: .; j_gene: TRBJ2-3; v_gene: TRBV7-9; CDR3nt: TGTGGCAGCAGCTTTCCCAGCGGGAGCACAGATACGCAGTATTTT; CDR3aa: CGSSFPSGSTDTQYF
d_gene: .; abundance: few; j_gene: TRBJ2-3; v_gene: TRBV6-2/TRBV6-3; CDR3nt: TGTGCCAGCAGTTACTCGAAGGGCGGTAGTCAAGATACGCAGTATTTT; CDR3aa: CASSYSKGGSQDTQYF
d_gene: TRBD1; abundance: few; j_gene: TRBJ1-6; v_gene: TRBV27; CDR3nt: TGTGCCAGCCGAGACAGGGGGTTTAATTCACCCCTCCACTTT; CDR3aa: CASRDRGFNSPLHF
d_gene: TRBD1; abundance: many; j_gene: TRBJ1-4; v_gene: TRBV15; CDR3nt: TGTGCCACCAGCGGATCAGGGGGCTACAATGAAAAACTGTTTTTT; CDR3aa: CATSGSGGYNEKLFF
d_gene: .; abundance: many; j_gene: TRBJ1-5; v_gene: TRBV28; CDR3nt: TGTGCCAGCAGCCCCGCGGGGGGAGGGTATCAGCCCCAGCATTTT; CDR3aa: CASSPAGGGYQPQHF
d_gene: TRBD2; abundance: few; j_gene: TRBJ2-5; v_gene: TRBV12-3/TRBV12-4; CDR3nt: TGTGCCAGCACCGGACTAGCGGGAGGGGGAGAGACCCAGTACTTC; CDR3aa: CASTGLAGGGETQYF
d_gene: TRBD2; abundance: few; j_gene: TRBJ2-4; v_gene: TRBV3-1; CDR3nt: TGTGCCAGCAGCCTACTTTTTAGCGGGAGTCAAAACATTCAGTACTTC; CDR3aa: CASSLLFSGSQNIQYF
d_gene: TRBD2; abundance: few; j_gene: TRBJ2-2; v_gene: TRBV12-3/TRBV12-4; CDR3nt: TGTGCCAGCAGCCTGCGACTAGCGGTCACCGGGGAGCTGTTTTTT; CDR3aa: CASSLRLAVTGELFF
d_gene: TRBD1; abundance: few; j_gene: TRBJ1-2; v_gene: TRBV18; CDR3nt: TGTGCCAGCTCACCGCAGGGGGTGAACTATGGCTACACCTTC; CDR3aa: CASSPQGVNYGYTF
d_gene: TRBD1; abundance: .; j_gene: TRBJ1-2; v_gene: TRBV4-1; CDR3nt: TGCGCCAGCAGCCAAGGACAGGGAGCTAACTATGGCTACACCTTC; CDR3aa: CASSQGQGANYGYTF
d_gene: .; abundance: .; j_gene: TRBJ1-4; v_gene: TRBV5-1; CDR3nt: TGCGCCAGCCGCCCCTCGAACGGCGGAGAAAAACTGTTTTTT; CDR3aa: CASRPSNGGEKLFF
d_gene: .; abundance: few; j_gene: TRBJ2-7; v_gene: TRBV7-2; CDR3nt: TGTGCCAGCAGCTTAGCGCGAGGGGGACTTTCCGGGATTAGAGCCTACGAGCAGTACTTC; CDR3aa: CASSLARGGLSGIRAYEQYF
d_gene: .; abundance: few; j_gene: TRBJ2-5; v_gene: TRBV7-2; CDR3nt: TGTGCCAGCAGCCCGAACCCGGGGAGGGAGACCCAGTACTTC; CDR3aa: CASSPNPGRETQYF
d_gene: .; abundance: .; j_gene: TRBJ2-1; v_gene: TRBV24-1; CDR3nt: TGTGCCACCAGTGATTTGGGGGTCGGAGGGGAGCAGTTCTTC; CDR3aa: CATSDLGVGGEQFF
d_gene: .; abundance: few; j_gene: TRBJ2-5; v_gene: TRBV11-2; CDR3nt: TGTGCCAGCAGCTTGGGAGTAGGTTTGGAGACCCAGTACTTC; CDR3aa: CASSLGVGLETQYF